This T cell receptor beta chain was captured by sequencing in a study of CD8 T cells in ankylosing spondylitis. TCRdb re-derived calls from the 5' RACE reads in MiXCR, one entry per CDR3 protein. The table has roughly 280,000 distinct CDR3 sequences, approximately 20% seen once. Points from the study as a whole: For ankylosing spondylitis blood, a TCR beta motif of 7 or 8 highly homologous variants appeared characteristic. Disease-linked clones proved CD8+ and comparatively uncommon in peripheral blood. A subset of motif variants has previously been described in the synovial fluid and blood of reactive arthritis. The clones that were linked to disease were reported to be significantly enriched in matched synovial fluid samples from ankylosing spondylitis patients.

For this clonotype: Its matching antigen is unknown.

The clonotype comes from a male donor with ankylosing spondylitis or in good health (not recorded which). The material sequenced was blood, either unsorted or a sorted T cell fraction (not recorded which).

CDR3 coding DNA: TGTGCCAGCAGACTAGCGGGAGGTTGGGATACGCAGTATTTT. This encodes CASRLAGGWDTQYF. The rearrangement joins TRBV27 to TRBJ2-3; 12 nucleotides line up with TRBD2. The V gene end was trimmed by 6 bases and the J gene end by 6 bases; junction bases not matched to a gene: 4. CDR3 size: 14 residues. Germline V lookup: CDR1 MNHEY, CDR2 SMNVEV (reference sequence).